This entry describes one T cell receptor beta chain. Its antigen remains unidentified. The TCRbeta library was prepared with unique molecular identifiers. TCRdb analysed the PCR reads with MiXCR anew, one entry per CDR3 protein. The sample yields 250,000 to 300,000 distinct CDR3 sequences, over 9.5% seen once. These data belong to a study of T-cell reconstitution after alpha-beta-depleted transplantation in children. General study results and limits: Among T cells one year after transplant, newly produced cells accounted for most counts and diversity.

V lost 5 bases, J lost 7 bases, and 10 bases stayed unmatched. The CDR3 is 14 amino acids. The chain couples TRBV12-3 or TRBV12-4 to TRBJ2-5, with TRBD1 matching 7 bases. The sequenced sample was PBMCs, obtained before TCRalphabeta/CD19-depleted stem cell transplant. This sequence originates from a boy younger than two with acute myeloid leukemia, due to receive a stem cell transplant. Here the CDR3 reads CASSPTGARRTQYF. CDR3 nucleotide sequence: TGTGCCAGCAGTCCCACAGGGGCCAGGAGGACCCAGTACTTC.